This T cell receptor beta chain appears in the sequencing data of a study of shared clonotypes between healthy human individuals. Study-wide points: Investigators expected sequencing depth to affect clonotype sharing among donors. A handful of donors shared about 4.5% of their naive CD4 clonotypes.

The CDR3 has 15 amino acids. The germline V gene encodes CDR1 MDHEN and CDR2 SYDVKM. Deletions cut 2 bases from V and 4 bases from J, with 15 bases between. Selected positively for CCR7 and CD45RO-negative, naive CD8 cells excluded terminally differentiated effector memory CD45RA+ cells. On this clone itself: Antigen unknown.

The deep-level immunoSEQ assay was used. Assay: immunoSEQ multiplex PCR; the TCRdb copy retains only in-frame clones and omits some. Of some 2,000,000 clones in the sample, about 95% are singletons; the top ten hold around 1.1%. J is TRBJ2-7 and V is TRBV28; D is perhaps TRBD2 (5 bases). Specimen: naive CD8+ T cells sorted from blood. This TCR came from a young man in good health. The CDR3 sequence is CASSLEYGRVYEQYF. DNA for the CDR3: TGTGCCAGCAGTTTAGAGTACGGGCGGGTTTACGAGCAGTACTTC.